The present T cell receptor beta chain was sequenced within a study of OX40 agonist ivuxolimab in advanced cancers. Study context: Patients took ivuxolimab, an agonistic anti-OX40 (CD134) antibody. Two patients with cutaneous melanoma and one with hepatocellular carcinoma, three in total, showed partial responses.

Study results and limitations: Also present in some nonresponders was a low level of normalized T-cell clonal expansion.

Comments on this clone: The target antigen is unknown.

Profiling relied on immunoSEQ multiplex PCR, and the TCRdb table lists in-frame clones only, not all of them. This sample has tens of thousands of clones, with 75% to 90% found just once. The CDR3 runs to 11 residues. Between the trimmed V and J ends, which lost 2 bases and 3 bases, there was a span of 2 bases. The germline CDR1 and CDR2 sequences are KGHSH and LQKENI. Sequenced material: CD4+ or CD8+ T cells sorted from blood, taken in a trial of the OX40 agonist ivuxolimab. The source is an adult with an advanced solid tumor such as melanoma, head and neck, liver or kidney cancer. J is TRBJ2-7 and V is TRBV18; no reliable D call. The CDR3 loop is CASSPGYEQYF. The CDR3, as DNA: TGTGCCAGCTCACCAGGCTACGAGCAGTACTTC.